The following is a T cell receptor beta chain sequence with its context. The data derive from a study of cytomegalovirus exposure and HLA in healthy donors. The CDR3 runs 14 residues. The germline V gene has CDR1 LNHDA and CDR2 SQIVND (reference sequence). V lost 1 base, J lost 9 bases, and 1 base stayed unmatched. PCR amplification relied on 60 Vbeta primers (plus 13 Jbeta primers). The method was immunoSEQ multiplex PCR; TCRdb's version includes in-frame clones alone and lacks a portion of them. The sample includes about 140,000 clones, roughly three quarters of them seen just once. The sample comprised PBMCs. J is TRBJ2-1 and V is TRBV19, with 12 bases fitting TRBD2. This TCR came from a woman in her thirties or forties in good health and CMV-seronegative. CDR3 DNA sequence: TGTGCCAGTAGTATAGCGGGACTAGCGGGTGAGCAGTTCTTC. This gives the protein CASSIAGLAGEQFF.